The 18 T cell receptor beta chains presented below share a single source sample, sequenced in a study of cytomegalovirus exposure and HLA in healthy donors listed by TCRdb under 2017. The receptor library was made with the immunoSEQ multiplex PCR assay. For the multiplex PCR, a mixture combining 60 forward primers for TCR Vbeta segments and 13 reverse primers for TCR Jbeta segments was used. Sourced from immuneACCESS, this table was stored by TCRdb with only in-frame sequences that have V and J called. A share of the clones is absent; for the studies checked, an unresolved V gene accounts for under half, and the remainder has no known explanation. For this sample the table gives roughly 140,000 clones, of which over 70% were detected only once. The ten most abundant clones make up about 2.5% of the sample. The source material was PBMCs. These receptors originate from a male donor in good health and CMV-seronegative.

DNA of the CDR3: TGTGCCAGTAGCCCCGAGGGAGGGTCCTACGAGCAGTACTTC. Its translation: CASSPEGGSYEQYF. The chain joins TRBV19 to TRBJ2-7; 7 nucleotides line up with TRBD2. The CDR3 runs to 14 residues. After removal of 6 bases from V and 1 base from J, the junction contained 6 bases not matched to a gene. Germline lookup yields CDR1 LNHDA and CDR2 SQIVND (reference sequence).

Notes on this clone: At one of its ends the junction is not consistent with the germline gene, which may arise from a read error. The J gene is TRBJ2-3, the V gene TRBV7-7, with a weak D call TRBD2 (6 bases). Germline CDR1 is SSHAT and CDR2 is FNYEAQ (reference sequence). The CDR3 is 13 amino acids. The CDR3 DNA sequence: TGTGCTAGCAGCTTTGGCGGGGAAGATACGCAGTATTTT. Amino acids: CASSFGGEDTQYF. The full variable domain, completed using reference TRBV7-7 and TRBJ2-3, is GAGVSQSPRYKVTKRGQDVTLRCDPISSHATLYWYQQALGQGPEFLTYFNYEAQPDKSGLPSDRFSAERPEGSISTLTIQRTEQRDSAMYRCASSFGGEDTQYFGPGTRLTVL.

The CDR3 nucleotides are TGTGCCAGCAGTTACTCACCGGGACAGGGGCCCACTGAAGCTTTCTTT. This translates into CASSYSPGQGPTEAFF. J is TRBJ1-1 and V is TRBV6-5; 10 bases map to TRBD1. The CDR3 extends over 16 amino acids. The V segment lost 0 bases and the J segment 4 bases; nucleotides outside the gene matches: 5. From germline, CDR1 is MNHEY and CDR2 SVGAGI.

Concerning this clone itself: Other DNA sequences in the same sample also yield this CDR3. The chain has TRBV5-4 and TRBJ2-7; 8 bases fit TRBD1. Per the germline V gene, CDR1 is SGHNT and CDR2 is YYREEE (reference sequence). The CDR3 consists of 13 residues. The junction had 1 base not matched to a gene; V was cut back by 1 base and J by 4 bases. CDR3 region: CASSLQGAYEQYF. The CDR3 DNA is TGTGCCAGCAGCTTGCAGGGGGCGTACGAGCAGTACTTC. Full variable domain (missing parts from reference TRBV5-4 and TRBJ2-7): ETGVTQSPTHLIKTRGQQVTLRCSSQSGHNTVSWYQQALGQGPQFIFQYYREEENGRGNFPPRFSGLQFPNYSSELNVNALELDDSALYLCASSLQGAYEQYFGPGTRLTVT.

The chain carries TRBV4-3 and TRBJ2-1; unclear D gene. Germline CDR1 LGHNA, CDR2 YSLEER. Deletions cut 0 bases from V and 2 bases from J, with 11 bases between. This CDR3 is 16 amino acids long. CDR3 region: CASSQDLLGTYNEQFF. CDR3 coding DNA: TGCGCCAGCAGCCAAGACTTGCTGGGCACCTACAATGAGCAGTTCTTC.

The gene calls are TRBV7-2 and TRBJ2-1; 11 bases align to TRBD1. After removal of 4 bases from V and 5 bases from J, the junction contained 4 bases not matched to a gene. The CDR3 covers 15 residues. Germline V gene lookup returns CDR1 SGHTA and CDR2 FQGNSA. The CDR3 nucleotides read TGTGCCAGCAGCTGGACAGGGGGCGACCACAATGAGCAGTTCTTC. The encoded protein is CASSWTGGDHNEQFF.

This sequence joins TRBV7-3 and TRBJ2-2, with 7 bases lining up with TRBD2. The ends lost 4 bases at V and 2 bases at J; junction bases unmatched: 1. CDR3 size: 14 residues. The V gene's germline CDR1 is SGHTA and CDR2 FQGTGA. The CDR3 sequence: CASSSSGNTGELFF. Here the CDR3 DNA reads TGTGCCAGCAGCTCTAGCGGTAACACCGGGGAGCTGTTTTTT.

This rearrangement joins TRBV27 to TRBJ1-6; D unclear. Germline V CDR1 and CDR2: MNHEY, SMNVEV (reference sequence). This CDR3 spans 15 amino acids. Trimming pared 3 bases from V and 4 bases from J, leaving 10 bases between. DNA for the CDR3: TGTGCCAGCAGTTTGGCAGGATATTATAATTCACCCCTCCACTTT. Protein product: CASSLAGYYNSPLHF.

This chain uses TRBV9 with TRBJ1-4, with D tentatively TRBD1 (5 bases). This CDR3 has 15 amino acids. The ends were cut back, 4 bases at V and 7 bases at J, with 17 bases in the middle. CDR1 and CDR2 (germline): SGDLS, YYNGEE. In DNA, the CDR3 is TGTGCCAGCAGCTCAGAGGGGAGGCGCGGTGAAAAACTGTTTTTT. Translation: CASSSEGRRGEKLFF.

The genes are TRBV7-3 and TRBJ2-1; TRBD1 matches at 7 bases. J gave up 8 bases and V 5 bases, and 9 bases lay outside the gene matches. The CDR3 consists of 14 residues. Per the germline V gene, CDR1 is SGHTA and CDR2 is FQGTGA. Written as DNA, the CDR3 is TGTGCCAGCAGCCCGACAGGGCTTAAAGATGAGCAGTTCTTC. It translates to CASSPTGLKDEQFF.

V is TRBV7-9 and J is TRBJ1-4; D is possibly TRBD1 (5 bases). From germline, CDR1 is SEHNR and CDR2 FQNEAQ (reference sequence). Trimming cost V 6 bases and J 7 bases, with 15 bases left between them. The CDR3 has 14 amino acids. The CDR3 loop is CASRSIRQGEKLFF. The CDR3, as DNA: TGTGCCAGCAGATCTATTCGGCAGGGTGAAAAACTGTTTTTT.

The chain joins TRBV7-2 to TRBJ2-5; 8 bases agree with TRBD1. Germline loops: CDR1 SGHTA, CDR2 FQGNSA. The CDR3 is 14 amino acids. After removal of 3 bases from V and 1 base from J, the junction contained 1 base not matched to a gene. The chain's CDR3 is CASSLTGAQETQYF. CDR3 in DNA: TGTGCCAGCAGCTTGACAGGGGCCCAAGAGACCCAGTACTTC.

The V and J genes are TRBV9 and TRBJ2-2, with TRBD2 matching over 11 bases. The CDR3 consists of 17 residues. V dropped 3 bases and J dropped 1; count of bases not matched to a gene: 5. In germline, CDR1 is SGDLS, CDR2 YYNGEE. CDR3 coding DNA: TGTGCCAGCAGCGACGGACTAGCGGGTATGAACACCGGGGAGCTGTTTTTT. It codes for CASSDGLAGMNTGELFF.

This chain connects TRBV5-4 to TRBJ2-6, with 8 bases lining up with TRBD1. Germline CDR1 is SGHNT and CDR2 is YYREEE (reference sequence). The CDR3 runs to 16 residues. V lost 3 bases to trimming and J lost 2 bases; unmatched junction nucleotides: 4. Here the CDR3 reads CASSSTGEAGANVLTF. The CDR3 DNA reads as TGTGCCAGCAGCTCGACAGGGGAAGCTGGGGCCAACGTCCTGACTTTC.

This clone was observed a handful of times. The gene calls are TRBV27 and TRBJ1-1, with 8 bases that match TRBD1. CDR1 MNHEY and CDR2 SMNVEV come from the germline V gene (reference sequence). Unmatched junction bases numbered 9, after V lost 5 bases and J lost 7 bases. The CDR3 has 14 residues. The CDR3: CASSATQGAGEAFF. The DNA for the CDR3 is TGTGCCAGCAGTGCAACTCAGGGGGCTGGTGAAGCTTTCTTT.

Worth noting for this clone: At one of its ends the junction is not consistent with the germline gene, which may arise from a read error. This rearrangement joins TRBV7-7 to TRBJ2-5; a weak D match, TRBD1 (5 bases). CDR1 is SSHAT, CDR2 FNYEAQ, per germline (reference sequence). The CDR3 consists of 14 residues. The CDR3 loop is CASSLARTSETQYF. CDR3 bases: TGTGCTAGCAGCTTAGCTAGGACATCCGAGACCCAGTACTTC.

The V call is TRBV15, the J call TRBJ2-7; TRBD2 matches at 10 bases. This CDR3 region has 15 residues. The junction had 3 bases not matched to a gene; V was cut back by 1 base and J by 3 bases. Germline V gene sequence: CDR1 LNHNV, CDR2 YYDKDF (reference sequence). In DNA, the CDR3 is TGTGCCACCAGCAGAGGGGCTAGCGGGAGCTACGAGCAGTACTTC. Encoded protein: CATSRGASGSYEQYF.

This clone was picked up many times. CDR3 sequence: CASSLLGQGAHEQYF. CDR3 nucleotides: TGCGCCAGCAGCTTGCTGGGACAGGGAGCCCACGAGCAGTACTTC. The gene calls are TRBV5-1 and TRBJ2-7; 9 nucleotides line up with TRBD1. The germline V gene has CDR1 SGHRS and CDR2 YFSETQ. V trimming: 1 base; J trimming: 5 bases; junction bases outside the gene matches: 7. This CDR3 is built from 15 residues.